This T cell receptor beta chain originates from a study of T-cell memory formation after mild COVID-19. TCRdb reanalysed the 5' RACE reads using MiXCR and keeps one entry per CDR3 protein. The profile shows under 350,000 distinct CDR3 sequences, around 15% of them singletons. Germline trimming cut 0 bases from V and 0 bases from J; bases unmatched to any gene: 10. This CDR3 contains 19 residues. The germline V gene has CDR1 SGHDT and CDR2 YYEEEE. The rearrangement uses TRBV5-6 and TRBJ2-5, with 11 bases that match TRBD2. Sequencing used PBMCs or a T cell subset sorted from them (not recorded which). This receptor was obtained from a young man who had mild COVID-19 (a few samples of this study predate the infection). Cell type and time point are not known. CDR3 bases: TGTGCCAGCAGCTTGGCCTCGACTAGCGGGGCAACCTACCAAGAGACCCAGTACTTC. Protein: CASSLASTSGATYQETQYF.